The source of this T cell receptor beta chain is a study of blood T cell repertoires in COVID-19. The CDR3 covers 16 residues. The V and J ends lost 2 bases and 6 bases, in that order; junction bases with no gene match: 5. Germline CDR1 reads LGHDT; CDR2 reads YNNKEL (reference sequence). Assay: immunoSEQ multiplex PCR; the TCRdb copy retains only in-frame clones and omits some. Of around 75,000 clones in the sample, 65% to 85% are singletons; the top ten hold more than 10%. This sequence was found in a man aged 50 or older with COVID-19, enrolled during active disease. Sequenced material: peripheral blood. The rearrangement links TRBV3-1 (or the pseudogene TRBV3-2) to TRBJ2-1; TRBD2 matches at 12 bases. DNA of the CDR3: TGTGCCAGCAGCCAACCCGGACTAGCGGGACGCAATGAGCAGTTCTTC. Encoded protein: CASSQPGLAGRNEQFF.